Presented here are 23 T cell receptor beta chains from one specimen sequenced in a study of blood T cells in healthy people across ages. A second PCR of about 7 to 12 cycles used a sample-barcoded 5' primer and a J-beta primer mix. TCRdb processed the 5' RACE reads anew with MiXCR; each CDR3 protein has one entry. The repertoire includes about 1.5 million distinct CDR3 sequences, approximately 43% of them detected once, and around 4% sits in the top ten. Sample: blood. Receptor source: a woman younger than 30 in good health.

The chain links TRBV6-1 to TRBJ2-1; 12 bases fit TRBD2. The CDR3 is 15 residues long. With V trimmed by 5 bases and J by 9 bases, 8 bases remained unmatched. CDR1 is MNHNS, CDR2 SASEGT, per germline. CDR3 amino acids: CASSNLAGGPSEQFF. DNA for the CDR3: TGTGCCAGCAGTAATCTAGCGGGGGGGCCAAGTGAGCAGTTCTTC.

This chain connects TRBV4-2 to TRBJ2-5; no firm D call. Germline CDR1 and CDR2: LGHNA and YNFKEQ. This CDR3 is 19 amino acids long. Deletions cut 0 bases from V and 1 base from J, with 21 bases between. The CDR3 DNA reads TGTGCCAGCAGCCAAGATCTGGTCCCCATGCGAAGCACCCAAGAGACCCAGTACTTC. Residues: CASSQDLVPMRSTQETQYF.

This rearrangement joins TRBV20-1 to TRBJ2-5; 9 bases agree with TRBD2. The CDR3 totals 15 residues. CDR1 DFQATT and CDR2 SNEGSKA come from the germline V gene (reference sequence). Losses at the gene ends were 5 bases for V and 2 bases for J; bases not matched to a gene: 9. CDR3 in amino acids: CSAVKRGEWQETQYF. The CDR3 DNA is TGCAGTGCTGTCAAGCGGGGGGAGTGGCAAGAGACCCAGTACTTC.

CDR3 in amino acids: CASSVVPGGSTDTQYF. CDR3 nucleotides: TGTGCCAGCAGCGTAGTACCCGGCGGGAGCACAGATACGCAGTATTTT. The V gene is TRBV9, the J gene TRBJ2-3, with D possibly matching TRBD2 (5 bases). V dropped 0 bases and J dropped 0 bases, with 11 bases sitting between them. The CDR3 length is 16 residues. Germline V lookup: CDR1 SGDLS, CDR2 YYNGEE.

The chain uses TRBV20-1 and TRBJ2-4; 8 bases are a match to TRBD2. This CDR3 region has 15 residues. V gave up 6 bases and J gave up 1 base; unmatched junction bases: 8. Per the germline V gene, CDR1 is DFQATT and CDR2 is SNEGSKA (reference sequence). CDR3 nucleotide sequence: TGCAGTGCCCACAGTGAGCGGGAGGCCAAAAACATTCAGTACTTC. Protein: CSAHSEREAKNIQYF.

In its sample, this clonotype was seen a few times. DNA for the CDR3: TGTGCCAGCAGCGCAAACCCCACCGTTGGCAGGTCCTACGAGCAGTACTTC. This gives the protein CASSANPTVGRSYEQYF. The chain links TRBV9 to TRBJ2-7; D not certain. The CDR3 spans 17 residues. V was trimmed by 3 bases and J by 1 base, leaving 20 bases between them. The V gene's germline CDR1 is SGDLS and CDR2 YYNGEE.

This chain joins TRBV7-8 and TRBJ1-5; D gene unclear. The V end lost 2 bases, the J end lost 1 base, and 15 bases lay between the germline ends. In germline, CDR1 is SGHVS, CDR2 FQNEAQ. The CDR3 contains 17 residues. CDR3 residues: CASSLLVRTMSNQPQHF. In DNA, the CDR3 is TGTGCCAGCAGCTTACTAGTCAGGACCATGAGCAATCAGCCCCAGCATTTT.

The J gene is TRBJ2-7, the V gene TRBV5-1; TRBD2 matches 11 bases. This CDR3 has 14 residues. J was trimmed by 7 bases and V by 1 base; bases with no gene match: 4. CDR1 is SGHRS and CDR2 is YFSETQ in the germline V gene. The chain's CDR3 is CASSLLAGGSEQYF. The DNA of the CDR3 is TGCGCCAGCAGCTTGCTAGCGGGAGGTAGTGAGCAGTACTTC.

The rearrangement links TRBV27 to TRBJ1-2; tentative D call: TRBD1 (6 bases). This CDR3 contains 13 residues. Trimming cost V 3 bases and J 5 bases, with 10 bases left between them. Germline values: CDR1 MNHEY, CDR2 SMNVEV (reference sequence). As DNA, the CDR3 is TGTGCCAGCAGTTTTGCGGGGGCATATGGCTACACCTTC. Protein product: CASSFAGAYGYTF.

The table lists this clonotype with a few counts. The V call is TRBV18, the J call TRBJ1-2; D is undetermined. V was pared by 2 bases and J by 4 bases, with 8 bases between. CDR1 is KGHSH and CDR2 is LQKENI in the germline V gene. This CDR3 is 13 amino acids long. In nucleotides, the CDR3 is TGTGCCAGCTCACCATACACTTCCTATGGCTACACCTTC. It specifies CASSPYTSYGYTF.

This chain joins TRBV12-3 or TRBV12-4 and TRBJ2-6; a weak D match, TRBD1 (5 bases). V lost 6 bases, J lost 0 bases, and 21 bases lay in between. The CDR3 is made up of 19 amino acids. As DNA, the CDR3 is TGTGCCAGCAGGCGCGTCAGGGCCGACACCAACTCTGGGGCCAACGTCCTGACTTTC. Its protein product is CASRRVRADTNSGANVLTF.

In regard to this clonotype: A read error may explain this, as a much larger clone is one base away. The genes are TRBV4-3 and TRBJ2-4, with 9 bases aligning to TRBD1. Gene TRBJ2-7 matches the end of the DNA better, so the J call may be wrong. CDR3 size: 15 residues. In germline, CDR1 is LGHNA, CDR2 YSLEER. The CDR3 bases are TGCGCCAGCAGCCAAGGGGACAGGGACATCTACGAGCAGTACTTC. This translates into CASSQGDRDIYEQYF.

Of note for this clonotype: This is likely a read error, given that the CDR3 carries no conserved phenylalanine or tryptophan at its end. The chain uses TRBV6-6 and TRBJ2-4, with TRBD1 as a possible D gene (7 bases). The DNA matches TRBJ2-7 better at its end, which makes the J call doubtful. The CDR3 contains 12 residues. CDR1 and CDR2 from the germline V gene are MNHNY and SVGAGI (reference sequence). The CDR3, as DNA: TGTGCCAGCGGAGGGACAGCCTACGAGCAGTACTTA. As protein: CASGGTAYEQYL.

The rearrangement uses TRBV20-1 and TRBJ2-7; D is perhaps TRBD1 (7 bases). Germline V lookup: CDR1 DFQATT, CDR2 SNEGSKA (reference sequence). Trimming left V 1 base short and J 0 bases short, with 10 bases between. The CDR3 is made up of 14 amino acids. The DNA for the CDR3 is TGCAGTGCTAGAGGCGGGACAGCCTCCTACGAGCAGTACTTC. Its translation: CSARGGTASYEQYF.

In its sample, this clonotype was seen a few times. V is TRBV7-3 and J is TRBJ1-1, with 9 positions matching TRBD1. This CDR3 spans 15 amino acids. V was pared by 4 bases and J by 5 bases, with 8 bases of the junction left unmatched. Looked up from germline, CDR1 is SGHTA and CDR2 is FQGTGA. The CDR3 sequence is CASSSGTGHLTEAFF. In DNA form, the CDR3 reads TGTGCCAGCAGCTCCGGGACAGGGCATCTAACTGAAGCTTTCTTT.

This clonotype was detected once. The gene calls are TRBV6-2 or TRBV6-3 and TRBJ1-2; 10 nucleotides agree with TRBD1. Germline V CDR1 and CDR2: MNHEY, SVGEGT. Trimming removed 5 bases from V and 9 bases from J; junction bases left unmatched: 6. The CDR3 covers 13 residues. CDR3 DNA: TGTGCCAGCAGTCCAAGGACAGGGGGACGCTACACCTTC. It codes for CASSPRTGGRYTF.

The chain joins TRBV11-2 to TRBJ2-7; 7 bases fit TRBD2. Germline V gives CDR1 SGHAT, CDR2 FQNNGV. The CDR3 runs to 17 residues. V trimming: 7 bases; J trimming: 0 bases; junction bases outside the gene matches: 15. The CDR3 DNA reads TGTGCCAGCACTTACCCCCTAGCGGCACTGAGCTCCTACGAGCAGTACTTC. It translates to CASTYPLAALSSYEQYF.

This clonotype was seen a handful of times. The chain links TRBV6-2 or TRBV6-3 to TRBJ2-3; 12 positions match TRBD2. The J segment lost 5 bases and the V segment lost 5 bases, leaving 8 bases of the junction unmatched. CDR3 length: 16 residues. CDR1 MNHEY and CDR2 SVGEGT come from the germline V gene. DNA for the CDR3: TGTGCCAGCAGTACCGCTAGCGGGGGGGCAATAGATACGCAGTATTTT. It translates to CASSTASGGAIDTQYF.

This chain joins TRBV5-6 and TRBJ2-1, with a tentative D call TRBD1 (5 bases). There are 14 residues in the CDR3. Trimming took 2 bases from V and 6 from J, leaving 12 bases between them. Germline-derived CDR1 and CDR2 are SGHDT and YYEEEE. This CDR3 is CASSLGQAFNEQFF. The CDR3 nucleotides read TGTGCCAGCAGCTTAGGACAAGCTTTCAATGAGCAGTTCTTC.

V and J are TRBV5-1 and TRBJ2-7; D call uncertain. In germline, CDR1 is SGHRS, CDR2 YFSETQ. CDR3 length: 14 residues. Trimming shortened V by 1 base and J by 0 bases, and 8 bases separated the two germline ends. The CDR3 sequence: CASSLLESSYEQYF. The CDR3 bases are TGCGCCAGCAGCTTGTTGGAAAGCTCCTACGAGCAGTACTTC.

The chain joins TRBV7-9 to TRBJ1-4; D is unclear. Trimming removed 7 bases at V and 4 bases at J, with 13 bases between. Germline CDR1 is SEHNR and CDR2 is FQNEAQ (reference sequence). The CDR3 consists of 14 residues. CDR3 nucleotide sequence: TGTGCCAGCACCAACGGATGGGGTAATGAAAAACTGTTTTTT. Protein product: CASTNGWGNEKLFF.

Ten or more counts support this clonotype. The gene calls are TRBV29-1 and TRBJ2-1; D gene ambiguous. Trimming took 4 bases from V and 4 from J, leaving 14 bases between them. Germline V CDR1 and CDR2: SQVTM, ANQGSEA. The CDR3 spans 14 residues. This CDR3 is CSVVGQAQYNEQFF. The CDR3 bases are TGCAGCGTTGTTGGGCAGGCACAGTACAATGAGCAGTTCTTC.

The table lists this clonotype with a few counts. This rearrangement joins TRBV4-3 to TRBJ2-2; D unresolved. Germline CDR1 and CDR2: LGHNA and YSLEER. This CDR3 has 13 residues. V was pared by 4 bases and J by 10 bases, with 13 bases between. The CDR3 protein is CASSPDPGEELFF. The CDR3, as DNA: TGCGCCAGCAGCCCAGACCCGGGCGAGGAGCTGTTTTTT.